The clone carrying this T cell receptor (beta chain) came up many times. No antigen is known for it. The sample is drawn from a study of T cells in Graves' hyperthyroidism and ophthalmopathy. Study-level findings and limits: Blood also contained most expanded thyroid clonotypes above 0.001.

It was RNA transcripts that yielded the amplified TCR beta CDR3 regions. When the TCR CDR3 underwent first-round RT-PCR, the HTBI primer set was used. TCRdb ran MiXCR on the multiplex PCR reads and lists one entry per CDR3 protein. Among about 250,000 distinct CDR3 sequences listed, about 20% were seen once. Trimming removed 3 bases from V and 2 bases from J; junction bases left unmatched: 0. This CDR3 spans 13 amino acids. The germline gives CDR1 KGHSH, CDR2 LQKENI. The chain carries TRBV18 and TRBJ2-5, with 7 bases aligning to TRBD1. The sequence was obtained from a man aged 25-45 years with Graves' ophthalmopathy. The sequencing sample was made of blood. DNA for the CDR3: TGTGCCAGCTCACCGGGACAGCAAGAGACCCAGTACTTC. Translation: CASSPGQQETQYF.